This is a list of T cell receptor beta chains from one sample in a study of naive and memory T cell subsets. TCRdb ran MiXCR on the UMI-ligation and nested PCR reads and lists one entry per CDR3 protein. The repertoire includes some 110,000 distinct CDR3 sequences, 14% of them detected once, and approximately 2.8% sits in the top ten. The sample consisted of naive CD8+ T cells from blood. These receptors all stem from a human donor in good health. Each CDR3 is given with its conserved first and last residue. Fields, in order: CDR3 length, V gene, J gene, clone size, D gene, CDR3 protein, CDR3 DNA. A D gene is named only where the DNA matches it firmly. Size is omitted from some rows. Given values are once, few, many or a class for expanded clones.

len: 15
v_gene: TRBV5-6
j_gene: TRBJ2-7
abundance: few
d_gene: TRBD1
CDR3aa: CASNKPGQGYYEQYF
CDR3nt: TGTGCCAGCAACAAGCCGGGACAGGGATACTACGAGCAGTACTTC

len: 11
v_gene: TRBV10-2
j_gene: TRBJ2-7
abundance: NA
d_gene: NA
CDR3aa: CASSDDGEQYF
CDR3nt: TGCGCCAGCAGTGATGACGGCGAGCAGTACTTC

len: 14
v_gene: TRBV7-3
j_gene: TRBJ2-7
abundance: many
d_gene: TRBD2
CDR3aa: CASSPTSGAYEQYF
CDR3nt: TGTGCCAGCAGCCCCACTAGCGGCGCCTACGAGCAGTACTTC

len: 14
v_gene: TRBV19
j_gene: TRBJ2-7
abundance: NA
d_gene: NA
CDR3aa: CASSTYMDTYEQYF
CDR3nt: TGTGCCAGTAGTACCTACATGGATACCTACGAGCAGTACTTC

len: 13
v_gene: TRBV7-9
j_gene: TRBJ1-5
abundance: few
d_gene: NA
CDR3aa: CASSTGYNQPQHF
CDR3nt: TGTGCCAGCAGCACCGGGTACAATCAGCCCCAGCATTTT

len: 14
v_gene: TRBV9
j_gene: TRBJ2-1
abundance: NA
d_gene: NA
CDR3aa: CASSDGGLYNEQFF
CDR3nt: TGTGCCAGCAGCGACGGGGGACTCTACAATGAGCAGTTCTTC

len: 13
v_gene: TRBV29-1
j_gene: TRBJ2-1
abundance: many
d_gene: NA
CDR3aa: CSGIGPSDNEQFF
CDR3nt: TGCAGCGGAATAGGCCCTAGCGACAATGAGCAGTTCTTC

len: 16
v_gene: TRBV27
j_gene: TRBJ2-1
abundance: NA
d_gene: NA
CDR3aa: CASSNRDHSSYNEQFF
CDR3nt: TGTGCCAGCAGTAACAGGGACCACAGCTCCTACAATGAGCAGTTCTTC

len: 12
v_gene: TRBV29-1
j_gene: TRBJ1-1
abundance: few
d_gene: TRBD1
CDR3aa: CSVSGTGPGAFF
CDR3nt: TGCAGCGTTTCGGGGACAGGGCCCGGGGCTTTCTTT

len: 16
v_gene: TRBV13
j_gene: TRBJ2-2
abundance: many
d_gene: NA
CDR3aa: CASSLDRGLNTGELFF
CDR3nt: TGTGCCAGCAGCTTAGATCGGGGACTGAACACCGGGGAGCTGTTTTTT

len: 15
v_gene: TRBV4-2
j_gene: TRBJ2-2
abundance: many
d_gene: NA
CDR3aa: CASSQDLTRAGELFF
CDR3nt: TGTGCCAGCAGCCAAGATTTAACGCGGGCCGGGGAGCTGTTTTTT

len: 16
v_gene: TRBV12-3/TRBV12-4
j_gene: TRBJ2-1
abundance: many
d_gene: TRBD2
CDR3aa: CASSTGTSGGRNEQFF
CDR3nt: TGTGCCAGCAGTACCGGGACTAGCGGGGGGAGGAATGAGCAGTTCTTC

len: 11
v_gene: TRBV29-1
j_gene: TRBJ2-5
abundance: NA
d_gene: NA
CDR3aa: CSVAHQETQYF
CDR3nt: TGCAGCGTCGCCCACCAAGAGACCCAGTACTTC

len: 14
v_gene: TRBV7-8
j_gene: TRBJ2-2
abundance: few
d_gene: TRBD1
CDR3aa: CASTGTGNTGELFF
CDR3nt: TGTGCCAGCACAGGGACAGGGAACACCGGGGAGCTGTTTTTT

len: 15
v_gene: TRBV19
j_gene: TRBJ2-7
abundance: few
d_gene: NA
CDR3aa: CASSIDREASSEQYF
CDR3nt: TGTGCCAGTAGTATAGATCGAGAGGCGAGTAGCGAGCAGTACTTC

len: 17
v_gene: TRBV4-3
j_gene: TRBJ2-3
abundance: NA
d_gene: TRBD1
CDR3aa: CASSQDIGTVSTDTQYF
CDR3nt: TGCGCCAGCAGCCAAGATATAGGGACAGTGAGCACAGATACGCAGTATTTT

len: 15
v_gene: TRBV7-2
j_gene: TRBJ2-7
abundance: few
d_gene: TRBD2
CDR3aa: CASSLVPSGRDEQYF
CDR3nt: TGTGCCAGCAGCTTAGTTCCTAGCGGGAGGGACGAGCAGTACTTC

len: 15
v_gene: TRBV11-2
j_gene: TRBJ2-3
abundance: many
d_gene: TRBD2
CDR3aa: CASSLSRGGTDTQYF
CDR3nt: TGTGCCAGCAGCTTATCTCGGGGGGGCACAGATACGCAGTATTTT

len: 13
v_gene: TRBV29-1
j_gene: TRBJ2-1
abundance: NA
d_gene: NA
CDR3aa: CSALGDLYNEQFF
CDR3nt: TGCAGCGCTTTAGGCGATTTATACAATGAGCAGTTCTTC

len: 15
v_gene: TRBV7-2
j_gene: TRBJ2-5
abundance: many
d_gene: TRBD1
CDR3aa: CASSLGTGEIKTQYF
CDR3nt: TGTGCCAGCAGCTTAGGGACAGGGGAGATAAAGACCCAGTACTTC

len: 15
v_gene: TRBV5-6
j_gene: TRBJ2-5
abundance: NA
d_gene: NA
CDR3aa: CASSGGGGLQETQYF
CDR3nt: TGTGCCAGCAGCGGGGGAGGGGGCTTACAAGAGACCCAGTACTTC

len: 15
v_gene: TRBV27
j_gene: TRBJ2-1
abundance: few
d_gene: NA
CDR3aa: CASLPGVRSYNEQFF
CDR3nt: TGTGCCAGCCTCCCCGGGGTAAGGTCCTACAATGAGCAGTTCTTC

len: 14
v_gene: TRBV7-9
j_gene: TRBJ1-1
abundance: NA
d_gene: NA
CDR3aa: CASSLAPRDTEAFF
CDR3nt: TGTGCCAGCAGCTTAGCGCCACGGGACACTGAAGCTTTCTTT

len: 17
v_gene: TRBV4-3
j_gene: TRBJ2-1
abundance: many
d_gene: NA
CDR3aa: CASSQEKWGNSYNEQFF
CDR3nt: TGCGCCAGCAGCCAAGAGAAGTGGGGCAACTCCTACAATGAGCAGTTCTTC

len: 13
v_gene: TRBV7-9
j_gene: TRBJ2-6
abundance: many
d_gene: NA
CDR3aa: CASSPAGANVLTF
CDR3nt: TGTGCCAGCAGCCCCGCCGGGGCCAACGTCCTGACTTTC

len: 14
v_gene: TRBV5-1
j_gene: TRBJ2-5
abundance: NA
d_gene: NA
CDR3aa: CASRPTEYQETQYF
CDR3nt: TGCGCCAGCAGACCGACAGAGTACCAAGAGACCCAGTACTTC

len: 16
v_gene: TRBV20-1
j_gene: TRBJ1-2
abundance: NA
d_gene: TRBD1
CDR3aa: CSAREGTGVIGYGYTF
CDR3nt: TGCAGTGCTAGAGAGGGGACAGGGGTTATTGGCTATGGCTACACCTTC

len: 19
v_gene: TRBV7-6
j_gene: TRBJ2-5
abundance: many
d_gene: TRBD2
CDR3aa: CASSLADGTSRSQQETQYF
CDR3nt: TGTGCCAGCAGCTTAGCGGACGGGACTAGCAGGTCCCAACAAGAGACCCAGTACTTC

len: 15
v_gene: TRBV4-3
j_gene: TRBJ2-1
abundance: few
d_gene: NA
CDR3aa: CASSQVIGADREQFF
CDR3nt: TGCGCCAGCAGCCAAGTTATCGGGGCGGACAGAGAGCAGTTCTTC

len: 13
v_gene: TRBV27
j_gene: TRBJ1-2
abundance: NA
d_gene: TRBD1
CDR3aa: CASSTLGGAGYTF
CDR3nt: TGTGCCAGCAGTACATTAGGGGGCGCCGGCTACACCTTC

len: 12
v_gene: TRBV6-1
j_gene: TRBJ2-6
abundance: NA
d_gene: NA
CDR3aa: CASVGGANVLTF
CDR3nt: TGTGCCAGCGTAGGTGGGGCCAACGTCCTGACTTTC

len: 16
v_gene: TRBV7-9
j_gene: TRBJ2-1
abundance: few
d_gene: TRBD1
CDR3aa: CASSIQDRAAYNEQFF
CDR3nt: TGTGCCAGCAGCATACAGGACAGGGCGGCCTACAATGAGCAGTTCTTC

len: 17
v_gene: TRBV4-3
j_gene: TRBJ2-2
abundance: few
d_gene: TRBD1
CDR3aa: CASSPWTGGLNTGELFF
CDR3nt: TGCGCCAGCAGCCCCTGGACAGGGGGACTGAACACCGGGGAGCTGTTTTTT

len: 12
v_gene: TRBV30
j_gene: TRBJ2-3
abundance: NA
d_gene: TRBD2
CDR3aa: CAWGPGTSAQYF
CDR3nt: TGTGCCTGGGGACCTGGGACTAGCGCGCAGTATTTT

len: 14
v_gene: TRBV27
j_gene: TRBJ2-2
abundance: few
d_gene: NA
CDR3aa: CASSWGVSVGELFF
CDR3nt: TGTGCCAGCAGTTGGGGGGTGAGCGTCGGGGAGCTGTTTTTT

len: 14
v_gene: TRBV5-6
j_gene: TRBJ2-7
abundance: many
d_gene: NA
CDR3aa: CASSSAFGSYEQYF
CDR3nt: TGTGCCAGCAGCTCGGCTTTTGGATCCTACGAGCAGTACTTC

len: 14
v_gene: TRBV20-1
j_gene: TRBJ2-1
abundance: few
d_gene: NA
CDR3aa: CSASHLTTWDEQFF
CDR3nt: TGCAGTGCTAGTCATCTGACTACCTGGGATGAGCAGTTCTTC

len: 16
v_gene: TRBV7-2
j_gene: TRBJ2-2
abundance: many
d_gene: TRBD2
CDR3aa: CASSVSGSYRVGELFF
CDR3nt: TGTGCCAGCAGCGTTAGCGGGAGTTACCGTGTCGGGGAGCTGTTTTTT

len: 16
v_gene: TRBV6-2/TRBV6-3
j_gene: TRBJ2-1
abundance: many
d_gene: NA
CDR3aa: CASRTGRLMSYNEQFF
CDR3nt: TGTGCCAGCAGAACCGGACGTTTAATGTCCTACAATGAGCAGTTCTTC

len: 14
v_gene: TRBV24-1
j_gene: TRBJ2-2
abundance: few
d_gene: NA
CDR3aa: CATSGSSGTGELFF
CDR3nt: TGTGCCACCAGCGGGAGTTCGGGCACCGGGGAGCTGTTTTTT

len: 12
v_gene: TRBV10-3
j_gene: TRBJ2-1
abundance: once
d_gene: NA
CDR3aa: CAIGGALNEQFF
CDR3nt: TGTGCCATTGGCGGGGCATTGAATGAGCAGTTCTTC

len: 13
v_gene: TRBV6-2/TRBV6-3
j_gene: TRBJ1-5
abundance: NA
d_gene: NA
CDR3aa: CASSYLQHQPQHF
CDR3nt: TGTGCCAGCAGTTATCTCCAGCATCAGCCCCAGCATTTT

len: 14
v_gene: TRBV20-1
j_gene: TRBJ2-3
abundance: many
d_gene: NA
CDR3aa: CSAGDFLPTDTQYF
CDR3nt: TGCAGTGCGGGGGACTTTCTCCCTACAGATACGCAGTATTTT

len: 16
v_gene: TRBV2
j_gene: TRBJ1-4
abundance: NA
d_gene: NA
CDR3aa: CASSGGGITTNEKLFF
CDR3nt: TGTGCCAGCAGTGGGGGCGGGATAACAACTAATGAAAAACTGTTTTTT

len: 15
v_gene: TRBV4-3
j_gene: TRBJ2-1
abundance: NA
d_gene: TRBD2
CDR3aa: CASSPGLAGSNEQFF
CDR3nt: TGCGCCAGCAGCCCAGGACTAGCGGGGAGCAATGAGCAGTTCTTC

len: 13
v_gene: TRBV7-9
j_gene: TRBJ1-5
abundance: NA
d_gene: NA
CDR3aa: CASSFAGNQPQHF
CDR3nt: TGTGCCAGCAGCTTTGCCGGGAATCAGCCCCAGCATTTT

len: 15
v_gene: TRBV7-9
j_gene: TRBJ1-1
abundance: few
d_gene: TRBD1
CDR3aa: CASSLEQGIKTEAFF
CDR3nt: TGTGCCAGCAGCTTGGAACAGGGGATTAAAACTGAAGCTTTCTTT

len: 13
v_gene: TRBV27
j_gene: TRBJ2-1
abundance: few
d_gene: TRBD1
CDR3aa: CASSQGAYNEQFF
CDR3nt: TGTGCCAGCAGCCAGGGGGCCTACAATGAGCAGTTCTTC